This TCR beta chain is drawn from a study of blood T cell repertoires in COVID-19. In the original analysis: The authors estimated nucleated cell counts from reference gene primer amplification. This table comes from immunoSEQ multiplex PCR, and its TCRdb copy is limited to in-frame clones, with some not included. D and trimming come from the DNA, and the V and J calls and clone size come from that table. The data contain roughly 290,000 clones, roughly 84% of them singletons. The TCR was taken from a human donor with COVID-19, enrolled during active disease. The donor label of this sample is uncertain. The material sequenced was peripheral blood.

CDR3 in amino acids: CASREGQGVSEAFF. In nucleotides, the CDR3 is TGTGCCAGCAGGGAAGGACAGGGGGTATCTGAAGCTTTCTTT. The chain uses TRBV7-2 and TRBJ1-1; 10 bases match TRBD1. Germline V gene data show CDR1 as SGHTA and CDR2 as FQGNSA. Unmatched junction bases numbered 7, after V lost 6 bases and J lost 6 bases. This CDR3 comprises 14 residues.